The TCR beta chain under discussion was sequenced for a study of glioma-infiltrating T cells after dendritic cell vaccination. As for the study in general: Monocyte-derived dendritic cells, cultured roughly 7 days with IL-4 and GM-CSF, were pulsed with autologous tumor lysate. Regarding the study as a whole: Patients with more pretreatment TILs had longer time to progression and survival.

Amplification used 60 V beta primers and 13 J beta primers. Here immunoSEQ multiplex PCR was the method, and the copy in TCRdb shows in-frame clones only, minus some. Counted here are tens of thousands of clones, roughly 80% occurring once; the ten biggest clones make up about 2%. All glioblastoma patients lacked an isocitrate dehydrogenase mutation. Comments on this clone: Its antigen is undetermined.

Trimming shortened V by 5 bases and J by 1 base, and 24 bases separated the two germline ends. Germline lookup yields CDR1 SGHRS and CDR2 YFSETQ. CDR3 length: 19 amino acids. The chain recombines TRBV5-1 with TRBJ1-4, with D maybe TRBD1 (6 bases). This sequence originates from a human donor with glioblastoma. Sample: blood, taken before dendritic cell vaccination. This CDR3 is CASRERTTGNIVTNEKLFF. CDR3 coding DNA: TGCGCCAGCAGGGAGAGGACGACAGGAAATATAGTAACTAATGAAAAACTGTTTTTT.